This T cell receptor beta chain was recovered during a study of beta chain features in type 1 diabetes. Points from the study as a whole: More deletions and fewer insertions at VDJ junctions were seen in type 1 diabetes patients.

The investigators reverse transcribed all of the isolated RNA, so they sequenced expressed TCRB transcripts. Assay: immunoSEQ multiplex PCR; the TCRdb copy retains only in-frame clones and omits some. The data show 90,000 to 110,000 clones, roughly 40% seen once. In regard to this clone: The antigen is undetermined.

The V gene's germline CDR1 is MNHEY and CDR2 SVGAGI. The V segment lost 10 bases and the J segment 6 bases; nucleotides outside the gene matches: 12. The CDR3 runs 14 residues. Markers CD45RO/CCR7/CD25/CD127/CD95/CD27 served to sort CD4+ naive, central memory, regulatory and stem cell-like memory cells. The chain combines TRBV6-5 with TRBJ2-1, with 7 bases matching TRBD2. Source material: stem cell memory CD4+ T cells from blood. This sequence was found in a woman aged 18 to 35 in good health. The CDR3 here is CAIRASGISNEQFF. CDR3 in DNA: TGTGCCATCCGAGCTAGCGGTATTTCCAATGAGCAGTTCTTC.